The rows below give T cell receptor beta chains drawn from one sample of a study of T-cell memory formation after mild COVID-19. TCRdb re-called the 5' RACE reads through MiXCR, storing one row per CDR3 protein. The profile shows around 130,000 distinct CDR3 sequences, over 15% of them singletons. The sequencing sample was made of PBMCs or a T cell subset sorted from them (not recorded which). These receptors were taken from a man aged 18 to 29 who had mild COVID-19 (a few samples of this study predate the infection). Cell type and time point are not known. Each CDR3 is given without its conserved first and last residue.

TRBJ2-7 | 12 | TRBV7-3 | ASRSGGSRYEQY
TRBJ1-5 | 10 | TRBV15 | ATSRIGQPQH
TRBJ2-2 | 10 | TRBV12-3/TRBV12-4 | ASSKETGELF
TRBJ2-3 | 15 | TRBV4-3 | ASSQEIGGVSPDTQY
TRBJ1-5 | 10 | TRBV3-1 | ASSQVDQPQH
TRBJ1-1 | 12 | TRBV10-3 | AIRRDRGEPEAF
TRBJ2-2 | 14 | TRBV7-2 | ASSRNGQVNTGELF
TRBJ2-7 | 14 | TRBV18 | ASSPPNSGGVYEQY
TRBJ2-3 | 13 | TRBV7-2 | ASSLSGGPTDTQY
TRBJ2-3 | 11 | TRBV10-1 | ASSSPGADTQY
TRBJ1-5 | 10 | TRBV12-3/TRBV12-4 | ASTLTPQPQH
TRBJ1-5 | 15 | TRBV12-3/TRBV12-4 | ASSPTRGRVGNQPQH
TRBJ1-1 | 11 | TRBV11-1 | ASSSPKNTEAF
TRBJ1-2 | 10 | TRBV12-3/TRBV12-4 | ASGREVGGYT
TRBJ2-7 | 13 | TRBV11-1 | ASSLYSGGKYEQY
TRBJ2-3 | 14 | TRBV7-9 | ASSTGTDLSTDTQY
TRBJ1-1 | 11 | TRBV19 | ASSQGARTEAF
TRBJ1-1 | 13 | TRBV7-3 | ASSLSGTANTEAF
TRBJ2-5 | 11 | TRBV20-1 | SAAPGIQETQY
TRBJ2-5 | 11 | TRBV5-4 | ASSLRQLETQY
TRBJ2-3 | 11 | TRBV7-9 | AITTASTDTQY
TRBJ2-3 | 12 | TRBV5-5 | ASSFDPGTDTQY
TRBJ2-1 | 13 | TRBV5-1 | ASTSGTSGTNEQF
TRBJ2-1 | 14 | TRBV15 | ATSRDEAGGQDEQF
TRBJ2-1 | 13 | TRBV2 | ASTDQGHSYNEQF
TRBJ2-5 | 12 | TRBV10-3 | AISESVSKETQY